A single sample gave rise to the 20 T cell receptor beta chains below, sequenced in a study of CD8+ T cells in alopecia areata. Investigators isolated RNA and reverse transcribed it into cDNA to act as the sequencing template. The data were produced by immunoSEQ multiplex PCR, yet TCRdb's version contains in-frame clones alone and is incomplete. The sample includes 200,000 to 250,000 clones, 45% to 70% seen only once; the top ten take around 5%. The sequencing input was CD8+ T cells sorted from blood. The receptors here all came from a human donor in good health.

The rearrangement links TRBV6-1 to TRBJ1-1; D gene uncertain. This CDR3 has 15 amino acids. V lost 7 bases and J lost 7, with 22 bases in between. Germline-derived CDR1 and CDR2 are MNHNS and SASEGT. The CDR3 region has the DNA TGTGCCAGCACCCTGATCGCGGGGAGGCGGGGTGAAGCTTTCTTT. Residues: CASTLIAGRRGEAFF.

In its sample, this clone was seen a few times. The gene calls are TRBV28 and TRBJ2-7, with D tentatively TRBD1 (6 bases). The CDR3 covers 16 residues. Germline CDR1 and CDR2: MDHEN and SYDVKM. V lost 5 bases to trimming and J lost 4 bases, with 21 bases between them. For the CDR3, the DNA is TGTGCCAGCAGTCCAATCAGGGGCGCCCACCGGTACGAGCAGTACTTC. Its protein product is CASSPIRGAHRYEQYF.

This clone came up a few times. The chain employs TRBV5-6 and TRBJ1-5; TRBD1 aligns across 8 bases. Germline CDR1 is SGHDT and CDR2 is YYEEEE. The CDR3 totals 16 residues. Germline trimming cut 0 bases from V and 2 bases from J; bases unmatched to any gene: 4. CDR3 nucleotides: TGTGCCAGCAGCTTGGGGACAGGGTCTGGCAATCAGCCCCAGCATTTT. As protein: CASSLGTGSGNQPQHF.

The rearrangement uses TRBV23-1 and TRBJ2-7, with D possibly being TRBD1 or TRBD2 (5 bases each). TRBV23-1 is recorded as an ORF, its role being uncertain. With 0 bases removed from V and 5 bases from J, the gap between germline ends came to 8 bases. The CDR3 length is 13 residues. The CDR3 DNA reads as TGCGCCAGCAGTCAATCGGGGGTGCACGAGCAGTACTTC. It is translated as CASSQSGVHEQYF.

There are a few counts of this clone. The chain has TRBV29-1 and TRBJ1-2, with 9 nucleotides matching TRBD1. The trim removed 4 bases at V and 7 bases at J, leaving 4 bases unmatched. Germline CDR1 reads SQVTM; CDR2 reads ANQGSEA. There are 12 residues in the CDR3. CDR3 coding DNA: TGCAGCGTTGCAGGGACAGGGAGTGGCTACACCTTC. Translation: CSVAGTGSGYTF.

The chain uses TRBV9 and TRBJ1-1, with 9 bases fitting TRBD1. After removal of 4 bases from V and 7 bases from J, the junction contained 5 bases not matched to a gene. Germline CDR1 SGDLS, CDR2 YYNGEE. The CDR3 has 13 amino acids. The CDR3 DNA reads TGTGCCAGCAGCTTGGGACAGGGAGGTGAAGCTTTCTTT. This encodes CASSLGQGGEAFF.

This clone was detected only a few times. This chain uses TRBV5-1 with TRBJ1-6; D ambiguous. The germline gives CDR1 SGHRS, CDR2 YFSETQ. This CDR3 has 14 residues. The ends were cut back, 5 bases at V and 5 bases at J, with 11 bases in the middle. CDR3 sequence: CASRGEWDNSPLHF. Written as DNA, the CDR3 is TGCGCCAGCAGGGGAGAATGGGATAATTCACCCCTCCACTTT.

The chain combines TRBV20-1 with TRBJ2-7; D is unresolved. The CDR3 is 8 residues long. Germline V CDR1 and CDR2: DFQATT, SNEGSKA (reference sequence). With 4 bases removed from V and 5 bases from J, the gap between germline ends came to 0 bases. This CDR3 is CSANEQYF. CDR3 DNA sequence: TGCAGTGCTAACGAGCAGTACTTC.

This clone was detected once. The genes are TRBV29-1 and TRBJ2-7; 9 positions match TRBD1. Losses at the gene ends were 5 bases for V and 3 bases for J; bases not matched to a gene: 5. This CDR3 has 13 residues. Germline V gene sequence: CDR1 SQVTM, CDR2 ANQGSEA. Written as DNA, the CDR3 is TGCAGCGTTTCCGGGACAGGGATCTACGAGCAGTACTTC. Encoded protein: CSVSGTGIYEQYF.

This sequence joins TRBV29-1 and TRBJ1-3; 8 positions match TRBD1. Trimming at V came to 4 bases and at J to 2 bases, leaving 7 bases not matched to a gene. This CDR3 region has 15 residues. From germline, CDR1 is SQVTM and CDR2 ANQGSEA. The CDR3 bases are TGCAGCGTTGCCACAGGGGGTCTCGCTGGAAACACCATATATTTT. It translates to CSVATGGLAGNTIYF.

The chain recombines TRBV18 with TRBJ1-2, with D hard to call. Trimming removed 6 bases at V and 3 bases at J, with 20 bases between. Germline V gene data show CDR1 as KGHSH and CDR2 as LQKENI. The CDR3 is 16 amino acids. CDR3 in DNA: TGTGCCAGCTCCCTTGATCACGGAACTCGGGACTATGGCTACACCTTC. It codes for CASSLDHGTRDYGYTF.

This chain connects TRBV6-1 to TRBJ1-2, with D possibly TRBD1 on 5 matching bases. Trimming took off 4 bases at V and 6 bases at J, with 15 bases between the two ends. The CDR3 is 14 residues long. In germline, CDR1 is MNHNS, CDR2 SASEGT. This CDR3 reads CASSVTGRLNGYTF. In DNA form, the CDR3 reads TGTGCCAGCAGTGTCACGGGACGACTGAATGGCTACACCTTC.

This sequence joins TRBV6-1 and TRBJ1-1, with D uncertain. Trimming removed 6 bases from V and 8 bases from J, with 16 bases in between. The germline V gene encodes CDR1 MNHNS and CDR2 SASEGT. The CDR3 is made up of 13 amino acids. The CDR3 loop reads CASSGMGWVEAFF. CDR3 bases: TGTGCCAGCAGCGGGATGGGGTGGGTGGAAGCTTTCTTT.

The chain is built from TRBV6-1 and TRBJ2-1; D remains ambiguous. Trimming stripped 3 bases from V and 9 bases from J, with 9 bases between. The V gene's germline CDR1 is MNHNS and CDR2 SASEGT. CDR3 size: 12 residues. CDR3: CASSDEVPEQFF. The CDR3 coding sequence is TGTGCCAGCAGTGACGAAGTCCCTGAGCAGTTCTTC.

V and J are TRBV29-1 and TRBJ1-1; tentative D call: TRBD1 (6 bases). There are 11 residues in the CDR3. The V and J ends lost 7 bases and 3 bases respectively, with 9 bases between them. CDR1 is SQVTM and CDR2 is ANQGSEA in the germline V gene. The CDR3 sequence: CSEGGDTEAFF. The CDR3 nucleotides read TGCAGCGAGGGGGGGGACACTGAAGCTTTCTTT.

The rearrangement joins TRBV7-9 to TRBJ2-3, with 7 nucleotides matching TRBD2. Looked up from germline, CDR1 is SEHNR and CDR2 is FQNEAQ (reference sequence). The CDR3 consists of 15 residues. The J segment lost 1 base and the V segment lost 4 bases, leaving 5 bases of the junction unmatched. The CDR3 DNA reads as TGTGCCAGCAGCTCCTTAAGCGGGGGCACAGATACGCAGTATTTT. Its translation is CASSSLSGGTDTQYF.

This clone occurred many times. The rearrangement joins TRBV2 to TRBJ1-5; 9 nucleotides agree with TRBD1. V was pared by 3 bases and J by 4 bases, with 13 bases of the junction left unmatched. This CDR3 contains 18 residues. Germline V gene lookup returns CDR1 SNHLY and CDR2 FYNNEI. CDR3 loop: CASSDDPMLTGGNQPQHF. CDR3 coding DNA: TGTGCCAGCAGTGACGATCCGATGTTGACAGGGGGAAATCAGCCCCAGCATTTT.

The gene calls are TRBV5-1 and TRBJ2-1; 13 bases fit TRBD2. The length of the CDR3 is 18 residues. The V gene end was trimmed by 0 bases and the J gene end by 9 bases; junction bases not matched to a gene: 12. Germline loops: CDR1 SGHRS, CDR2 YFSETQ. In DNA, the CDR3 is TGCGCCAGCAGCTTGGAAGGGACTAGCGGGGTATGGGTAACTGAGCAGTTCTTC. Translating gives CASSLEGTSGVWVTEQFF.

In its sample, this clone was seen a few times. The V call is TRBV18, the J call TRBJ1-1, with D perhaps matching TRBD1 (5 bases). V was cut by 2 bases and J by 0 bases, with 16 bases left in between. The CDR3 extends over 17 amino acids. CDR1 and CDR2 from the germline V gene are KGHSH and LQKENI. The CDR3 loop is CASSPSGSYSMNTEAFF. The DNA of the CDR3 is TGTGCCAGCTCACCATCAGGGAGCTATAGCATGAACACTGAAGCTTTCTTT. Filled out from reference TRBV18 and TRBJ1-1, the complete variable domain reads NAGVMQNPRHLVRRRGQEARLRCSPMKGHSHVYWYRQLPEEGLKFMVYLQKENIIDESGMPKERFSAEFPKEGPSILRIQQVVRGDSAAYFCASSPSGSYSMNTEAFFGQGTRLTVV.

This chain joins TRBV15 and TRBJ1-4; no clear D. Germline CDR1 LNHNV, CDR2 YYDKDF (reference sequence). The CDR3 has 16 amino acids. V gave up 0 bases and J gave up 0 bases, with 8 bases separating them. This CDR3 is CATSRDRGSTNEKLFF. CDR3 sequence (DNA): TGTGCCACCAGCAGAGATCGGGGATCAACTAATGAAAAACTGTTTTTT.